This T cell receptor (beta chain) emerged from a study of beta chain features in type 1 diabetes. Notes on this clone: Its antigen is unknown.

This CDR3 has 11 residues. V was cut by 6 bases and J by 2 bases, with 3 bases left in between. Per germline, CDR1 SEHNR and CDR2 FQNEAQ (reference sequence). Study results and caveats: Moderate yet significant TCRB CDR3 shortening was seen in Type 1 diabetes patients in all four CD4+ subsets.

The whole isolated RNA underwent reverse transcription, so sequencing captured expressed TCRB transcripts. Profiling relied on immunoSEQ multiplex PCR, and the TCRdb table lists in-frame clones only, not all of them. The sample consists of roughly 150,000 clones, more than 60% of them appearing once. The receptor was derived from a man younger than 40 with type 1 diabetes. This rearrangement joins TRBV7-9 to TRBJ2-3, with no clear D. The sequencing sample was made of naive CD4+ T cells from blood. This chain's CDR3 is CASSDTDTQYF. CDR3 in DNA: TGTGCCAGCAGTGACACAGATACGCAGTATTTT.